This TCR beta chain was sequenced during a study of T cell responses to AZD1222 COVID-19 vaccine. Study-level points and caveats: Clonal diversity may have been underestimated in mostly white British donors. Close to half of spike-specific TCRs reportedly recognize unmutated variant regions.

About this clone itself: Its antigen is still unknown.

Method: immunoSEQ multiplex PCR; TCRdb's copy keeps in-frame clones and lacks some. Here the sample spans 100,000 or so clones, approximately 86% being singletons. Germline loops: CDR1 LNHDA, CDR2 SQIVND (reference sequence). The CDR3 totals 14 residues. Trimming removed 5 bases at V and 5 bases at J, with 13 bases between. The sequencing here drew on peripheral blood, taken on day 0 of AZD1222 vaccination. The receptor was derived from an adult in good health. The chain employs TRBV19 and TRBJ2-1; D not certain. The CDR3 protein is CASSPSWADNEQFF. For the CDR3, the DNA is TGTGCCAGTAGTCCATCTTGGGCAGACAATGAGCAGTTCTTC. Complete variable domain (other parts from reference TRBV19 and TRBJ2-1): DGGITQSPKYLFRKEGQNVTLSCEQNLNHDAMYWYRQDPGQGLRLIYYSQIVNDFQKGDIAEGYSVSREKKESFPLTVTSAQKNPTAFYLCASSPSWADNEQFFGPGTRLTVL.